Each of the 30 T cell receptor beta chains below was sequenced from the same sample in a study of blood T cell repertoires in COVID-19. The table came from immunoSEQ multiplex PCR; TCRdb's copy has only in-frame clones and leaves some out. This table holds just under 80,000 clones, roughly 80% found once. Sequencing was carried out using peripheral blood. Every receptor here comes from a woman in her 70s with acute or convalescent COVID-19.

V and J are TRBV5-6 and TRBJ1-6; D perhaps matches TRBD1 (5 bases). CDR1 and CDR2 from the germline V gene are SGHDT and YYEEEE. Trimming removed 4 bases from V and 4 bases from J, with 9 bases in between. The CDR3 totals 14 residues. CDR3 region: CASSRDSYNSPLHF. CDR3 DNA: TGTGCCAGCAGCCGTGACAGTTATAATTCACCCCTCCACTTT.

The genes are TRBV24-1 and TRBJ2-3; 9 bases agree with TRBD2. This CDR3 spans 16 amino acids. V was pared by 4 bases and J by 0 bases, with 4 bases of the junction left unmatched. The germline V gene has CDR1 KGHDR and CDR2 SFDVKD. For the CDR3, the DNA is TGTGCCACCAGTGAGCCCACTAGCGGGAGCACAGATACGCAGTATTTT. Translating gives CATSEPTSGSTDTQYF.

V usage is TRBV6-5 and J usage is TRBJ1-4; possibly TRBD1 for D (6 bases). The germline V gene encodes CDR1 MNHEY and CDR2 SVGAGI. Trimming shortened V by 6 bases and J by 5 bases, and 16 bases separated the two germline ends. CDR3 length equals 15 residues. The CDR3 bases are TGTGCCAGCAGAAGGACAGCGGGAGTAAATGAAAAACTGTTTTTT. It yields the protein CASRRTAGVNEKLFF.

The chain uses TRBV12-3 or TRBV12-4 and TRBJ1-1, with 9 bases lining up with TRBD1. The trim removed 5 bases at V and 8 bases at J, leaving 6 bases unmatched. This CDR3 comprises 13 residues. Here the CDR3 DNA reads TGTGCCAGCAGTCAGACAGGGGGGTTCGAAGCTTTCTTT. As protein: CASSQTGGFEAFF.

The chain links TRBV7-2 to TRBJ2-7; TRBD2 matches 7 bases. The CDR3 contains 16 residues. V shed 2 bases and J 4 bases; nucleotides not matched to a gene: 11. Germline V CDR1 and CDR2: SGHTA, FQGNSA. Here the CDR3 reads CASSLLRLAPLYEQYF. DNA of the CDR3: TGTGCCAGCAGCTTACTTAGACTAGCTCCTCTATACGAGCAGTACTTC.

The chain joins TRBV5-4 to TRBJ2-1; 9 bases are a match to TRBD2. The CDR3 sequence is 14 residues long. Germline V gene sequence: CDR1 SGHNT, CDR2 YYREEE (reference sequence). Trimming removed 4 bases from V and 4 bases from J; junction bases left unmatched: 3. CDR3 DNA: TGTGCCAGCAGCGTGACTAGCGGATACAATGAGCAGTTCTTC. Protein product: CASSVTSGYNEQFF.

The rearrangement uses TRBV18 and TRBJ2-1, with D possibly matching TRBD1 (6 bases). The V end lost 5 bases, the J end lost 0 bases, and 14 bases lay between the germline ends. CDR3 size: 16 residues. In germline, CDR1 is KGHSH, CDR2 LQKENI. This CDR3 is CASSSTVRGSYNEQFF. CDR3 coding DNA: TGTGCCAGCTCATCGACCGTCAGGGGCTCCTACAATGAGCAGTTCTTC.

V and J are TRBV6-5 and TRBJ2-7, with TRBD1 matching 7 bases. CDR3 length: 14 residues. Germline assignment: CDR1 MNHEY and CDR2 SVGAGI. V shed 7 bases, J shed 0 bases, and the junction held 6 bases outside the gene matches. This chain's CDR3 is CASKTGPASYEQYF. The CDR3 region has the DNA TGTGCCAGCAAGACAGGGCCAGCCTCCTACGAGCAGTACTTC.

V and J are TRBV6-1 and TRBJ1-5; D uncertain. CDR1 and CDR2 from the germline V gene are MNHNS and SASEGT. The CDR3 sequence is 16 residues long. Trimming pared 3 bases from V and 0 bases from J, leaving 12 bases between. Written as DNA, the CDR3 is TGTGCCAGCAGTGAGCGATTTGTCTATAGCAATCAGCCCCAGCATTTT. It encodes CASSERFVYSNQPQHF.

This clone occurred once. The DNA of the CDR3 is TGCGCCAGCAGTCTAGAACTAGGGCCCTACAATGAGCAGTTCTTC. This gives the protein CASSLELGPYNEQFF. V is TRBV10-1 and J is TRBJ2-1, with D perhaps matching TRBD2 (5 bases). This CDR3 is built from 15 residues. V was clipped by 5 bases and J by 2 bases, with 13 bases between them. Germline V gene sequence: CDR1 WNHNN, CDR2 SYGVQD (reference sequence).

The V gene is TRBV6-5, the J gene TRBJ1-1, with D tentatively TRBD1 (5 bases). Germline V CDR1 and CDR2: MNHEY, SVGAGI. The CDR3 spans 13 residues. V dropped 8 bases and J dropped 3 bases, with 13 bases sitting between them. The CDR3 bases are TGTGCCAGCCGGGGGGTGGGGGACACTGAAGCTTTCTTT. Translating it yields CASRGVGDTEAFF.

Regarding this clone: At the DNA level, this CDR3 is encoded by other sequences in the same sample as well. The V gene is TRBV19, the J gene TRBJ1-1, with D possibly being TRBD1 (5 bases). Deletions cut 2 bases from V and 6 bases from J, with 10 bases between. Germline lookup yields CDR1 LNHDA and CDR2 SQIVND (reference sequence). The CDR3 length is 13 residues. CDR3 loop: CASSIQQGAEAFF. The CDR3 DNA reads TGTGCCAGTAGTATACAGCAGGGCGCTGAAGCTTTCTTT. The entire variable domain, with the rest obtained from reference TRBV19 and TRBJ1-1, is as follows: DGGITQSPKYLFRKEGQNVTLSCEQNLNHDAMYWYRQDPGQGLRLIYYSQIVNDFQKGDIAEGYSVSREKKESFPLTVTSAQKNPTAFYLCASSIQQGAEAFFGQGTRLTVV.

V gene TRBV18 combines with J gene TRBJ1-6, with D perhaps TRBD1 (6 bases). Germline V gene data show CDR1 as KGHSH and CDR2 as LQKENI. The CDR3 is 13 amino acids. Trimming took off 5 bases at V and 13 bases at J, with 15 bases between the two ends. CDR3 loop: CASSTNRESPLHF. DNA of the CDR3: TGTGCCAGCTCAACTAACAGGGAAAGTCCCCTCCACTTT.

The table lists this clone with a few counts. The CDR3 region is CASSFSRGNTEAFF. DNA of the CDR3: TGCGCCAGCAGCTTTTCGCGGGGGAACACTGAAGCTTTCTTT. The rearrangement links TRBV5-1 to TRBJ1-1; D not certain. V shed 2 bases and J shed 1 base, with 9 bases lying between them. Germline CDR1 and CDR2: SGHRS and YFSETQ. The CDR3 sequence is 14 residues long.

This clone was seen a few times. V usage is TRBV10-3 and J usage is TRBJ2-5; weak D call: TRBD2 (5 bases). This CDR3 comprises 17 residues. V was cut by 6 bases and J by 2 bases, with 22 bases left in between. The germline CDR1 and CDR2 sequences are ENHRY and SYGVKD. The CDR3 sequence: CAIRGQLGSGGQETQYF. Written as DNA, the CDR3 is TGTGCCATCAGGGGTCAGCTGGGGAGTGGTGGTCAAGAGACCCAGTACTTC.

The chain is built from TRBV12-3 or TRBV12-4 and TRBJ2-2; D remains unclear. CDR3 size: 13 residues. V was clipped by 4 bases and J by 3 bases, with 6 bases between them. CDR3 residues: CASSYLHTGELFF. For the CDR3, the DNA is TGTGCCAGCAGTTACTTACACACCGGGGAGCTGTTTTTT.

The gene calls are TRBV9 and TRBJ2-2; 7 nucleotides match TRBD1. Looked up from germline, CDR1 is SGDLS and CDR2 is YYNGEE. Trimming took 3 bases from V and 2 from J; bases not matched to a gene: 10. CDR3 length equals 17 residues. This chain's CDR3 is CASSATLGTVNTGELFF. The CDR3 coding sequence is TGTGCCAGCAGCGCCACCCTAGGGACAGTCAACACCGGGGAGCTGTTTTTT.

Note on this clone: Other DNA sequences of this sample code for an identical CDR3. The CDR3 loop is CASSLSREETQYF. CDR3 DNA sequence: TGCGCCAGCAGCTTGTCGCGGGAAGAGACCCAGTACTTC. V gene TRBV5-1 combines with J gene TRBJ2-5; D perhaps matches TRBD2 (5 bases). Germline V lookup: CDR1 SGHRS, CDR2 YFSETQ. Trimming left V 1 base short and J 3 bases short, with 7 bases between. The CDR3 has 13 amino acids.

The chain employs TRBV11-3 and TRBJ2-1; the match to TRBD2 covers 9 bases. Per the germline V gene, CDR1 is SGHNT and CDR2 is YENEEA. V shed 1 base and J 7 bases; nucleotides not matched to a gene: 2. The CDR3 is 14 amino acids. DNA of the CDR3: TGTGCCAGCAGCTTAGGCCTAGCGGGAAATGAGCAGTTCTTC. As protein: CASSLGLAGNEQFF.

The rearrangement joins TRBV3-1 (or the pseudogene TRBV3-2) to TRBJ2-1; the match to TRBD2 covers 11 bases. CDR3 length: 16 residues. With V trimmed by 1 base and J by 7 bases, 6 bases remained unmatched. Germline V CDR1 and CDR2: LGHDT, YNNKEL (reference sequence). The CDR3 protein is CASSQVKTSGMNEQFF. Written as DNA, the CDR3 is TGTGCCAGCAGCCAAGTTAAGACTAGCGGGATGAATGAGCAGTTCTTC.

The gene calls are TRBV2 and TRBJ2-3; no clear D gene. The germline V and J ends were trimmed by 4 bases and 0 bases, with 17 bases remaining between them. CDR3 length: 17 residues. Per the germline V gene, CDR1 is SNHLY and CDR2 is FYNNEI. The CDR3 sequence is CASSAPLLSSSTDTQYF. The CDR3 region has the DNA TGTGCCAGCAGTGCCCCTTTGCTATCTTCTAGCACAGATACGCAGTATTTT. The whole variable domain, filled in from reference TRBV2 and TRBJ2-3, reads EPEVTQTPSHQVTQMGQEVILRCVPISNHLYFYWYRQILGQKVEFLVSFYNNEISEKSEIFDDQFSVERPDGSNFTLKIRSTKLEDSAMYFCASSAPLLSSSTDTQYFGPGTRLTVL.

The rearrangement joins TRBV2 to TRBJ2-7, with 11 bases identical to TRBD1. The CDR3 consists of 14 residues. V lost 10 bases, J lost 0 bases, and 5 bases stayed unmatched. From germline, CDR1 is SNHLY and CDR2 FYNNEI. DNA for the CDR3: TGTGCCATCGGGGACAGGGGGATCTCCTACGAGCAGTACTTC. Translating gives CAIGDRGISYEQYF.

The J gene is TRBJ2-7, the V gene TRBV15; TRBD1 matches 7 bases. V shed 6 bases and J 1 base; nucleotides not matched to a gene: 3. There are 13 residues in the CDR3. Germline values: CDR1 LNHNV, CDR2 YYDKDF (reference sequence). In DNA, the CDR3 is TGTGCCACCAGAAGGGACAGTTCCTACGAGCAGTACTTC. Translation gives CATRRDSSYEQYF. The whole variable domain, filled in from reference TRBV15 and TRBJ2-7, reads DAMVIQNPRYQVTQFGKPVTLSCSQTLNHNVMYWYQQKSSQAPKLLFHYYDKDFNNEADTPDNFQSRRPNTSFCFLDIRSPGLGDTAMYLCATRRDSSYEQYFGPGTRLTVT.

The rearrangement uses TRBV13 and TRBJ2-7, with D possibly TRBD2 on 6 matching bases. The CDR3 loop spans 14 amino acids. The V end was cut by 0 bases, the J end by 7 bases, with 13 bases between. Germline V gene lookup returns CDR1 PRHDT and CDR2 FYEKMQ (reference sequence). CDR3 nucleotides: TGTGCCAGCAGCTTAGGGCGGGGACGGGAAGAGCAGTACTTC. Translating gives CASSLGRGREEQYF.

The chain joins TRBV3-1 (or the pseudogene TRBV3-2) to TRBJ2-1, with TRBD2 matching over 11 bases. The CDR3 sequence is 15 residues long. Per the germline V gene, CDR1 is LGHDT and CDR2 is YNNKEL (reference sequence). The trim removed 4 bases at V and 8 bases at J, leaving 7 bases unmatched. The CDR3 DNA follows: TGTGCCAGCAGCCTAGGACTAGCGGGTTCTTATGAGCAGTTCTTC. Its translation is CASSLGLAGSYEQFF.

The CDR3 coding sequence is TGTGCCAGCTCACCCATCGGAACAGAGAACACTGAAGCTTTCTTT. Translating it yields CASSPIGTENTEAFF. V and J are TRBV18 and TRBJ1-1, with D unclear. The CDR3 is 15 amino acids. Deletions cut 3 bases from V and 1 base from J, with 12 bases between. Germline CDR1 reads KGHSH; CDR2 reads LQKENI.

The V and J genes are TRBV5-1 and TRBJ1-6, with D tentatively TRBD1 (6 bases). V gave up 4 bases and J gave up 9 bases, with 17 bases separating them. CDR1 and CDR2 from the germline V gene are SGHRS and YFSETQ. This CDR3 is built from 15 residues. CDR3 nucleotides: TGCGCCAGCAGCCTAACGACAGGTTTGGGTTCACCCCTCCACTTT. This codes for CASSLTTGLGSPLHF.

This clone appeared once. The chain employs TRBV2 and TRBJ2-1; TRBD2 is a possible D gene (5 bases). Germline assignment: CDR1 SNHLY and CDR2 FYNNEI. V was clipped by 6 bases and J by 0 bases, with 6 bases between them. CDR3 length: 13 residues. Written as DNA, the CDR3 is TGTGCCAGCAGGGAGGACTCCTACAATGAGCAGTTCTTC. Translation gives CASREDSYNEQFF.

The CDR3 loop reads CSVFAGEFQETQYF. In nucleotides, the CDR3 is TGCAGCGTTTTTGCGGGAGAATTCCAAGAGACCCAGTACTTC. V gene TRBV29-1 combines with J gene TRBJ2-5, with TRBD2 matching 7 bases. Germline CDR1 is SQVTM and CDR2 is ANQGSEA. V was clipped by 5 bases and J by 1 base; unmatched bases: 7. This CDR3 comprises 14 residues.

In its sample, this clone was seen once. Here the CDR3 DNA reads TGTGCCAGCAGCTTATTACTAGCGTCGAATGAGCAGTTCTTC. Encoded protein: CASSLLLASNEQFF. The rearrangement links TRBV7-2 to TRBJ2-1; 7 nucleotides match TRBD2. Germline loops: CDR1 SGHTA, CDR2 FQGNSA. The CDR3 spans 14 residues. V gave up 2 bases and J gave up 7 bases; unmatched junction bases: 5.